A single sample gave rise to the 28 T cell receptor beta chains below, sequenced in a study of blood T cells in healthy people across ages. Sample-barcoded 5' priming and a J-beta primer mix drove a second PCR of 7 to 11 cycles. One entry per CDR3 protein, called by TCRdb with MiXCR from the 5' RACE reads. The sample yields about 1.8 million distinct CDR3 sequences, roughly 50% seen once. The sequenced material came from blood. The receptor source for this set is a woman aged 40 to 49 in good health.

V is TRBV28 and J is TRBJ1-5; weak D call: TRBD1 (5 bases). V lost 7 bases and J lost 6, with 22 bases in between. The CDR3 is made up of 16 amino acids. Per the germline V gene, CDR1 is MDHEN and CDR2 is SYDVKM. For the CDR3, the DNA is TGTGCCAGCACGAAAGGAGGGAGGGGTTTTGGTCAGCCCCAGCATTTT. This gives the protein CASTKGGRGFGQPQHF.

This clonotype was recorded a few times. Mismatch with germline at one junction end may stem from a read error. This chain links TRBV7-2 with TRBJ2-5; TRBD2 aligns across 8 bases. The CDR3 consists of 16 residues. Germline V gene sequence: CDR1 SGHTA, CDR2 FQGNSA. CDR3 DNA: TGCGCCAGCAGCTTGGCCGGAGCGGGGGCTCAAGAGACCCAGTACTTC. As protein: CASSLAGAGAQETQYF.

This clonotype was seen a few times. J is TRBJ1-2 and V is TRBV7-2, with TRBD1 matching over 10 bases. Germline V gives CDR1 SGHTA, CDR2 FQGNSA. Trimming at V came to 7 bases and at J to 1 base, leaving 9 bases not matched to a gene. The CDR3 contains 16 residues. The CDR3, as DNA: TGTGCCAGCAACCACCGGGACAGGGGATTTAACTATGGCTACACCTTC. It is translated as CASNHRDRGFNYGYTF.

Note on this clonotype: A much larger clone lies one base from this, so it may be a read error. This chain links TRBV29-1 with TRBJ2-5; no clear D gene. V was pared by 7 bases and J by 1 base, with 16 bases between. There are 14 residues in the CDR3. CDR1 is SQVTM, CDR2 ANQGSEA, per germline. CDR3: CSESRTAIQETQYF. The DNA for the CDR3 is TGCAGCGAGTCCCGAACAGCTATCCAAGAGACCCAGTACTTC.

V and J are TRBV14 and TRBJ1-2; D perhaps matches TRBD1 (5 bases). There are 16 residues in the CDR3. Between the trimmed V and J ends, which lost 4 bases and 3 bases, there was a span of 18 bases. In germline, CDR1 is SGHDN, CDR2 FVKESK. The CDR3 loop is CASSPGGGRDYYGYTF. In DNA form, the CDR3 reads TGTGCCAGCAGCCCGGGGGGGGGACGAGACTACTATGGCTACACCTTC.

J is TRBJ2-4 and V is TRBV7-9; 7 bases fit TRBD1. Gene TRBJ2-7 matches the end of the DNA better, so the J call may be wrong. CDR3 size: 13 residues. Looked up from germline, CDR1 is SEHNR and CDR2 is FQNEAQ (reference sequence). In nucleotides, the CDR3 is TGTGCCAGCAGGTCGGGACAGCTCTACGAGCAGTACTTC. Amino acids: CASRSGQLYEQYF.

The J gene is TRBJ2-5, the V gene TRBV20-1; a possible D gene is TRBD2 (7 bases). Germline loops: CDR1 DFQATT, CDR2 SNEGSKA (reference sequence). V lost 2 bases and J lost 5, with 15 bases in between. The CDR3 runs 14 residues. CDR3 in amino acids: CSARQGGVWETQYF. CDR3 DNA: TGCAGTGCTAGACAAGGGGGGGTGTGGGAGACCCAGTACTTC.

This rearrangement joins TRBV24-1 to TRBJ1-5; a weak D match, TRBD2 (6 bases). The J call could be wrong; TRBJ2-3 is a better fit for the DNA end. The CDR3 covers 13 residues. Germline V CDR1 and CDR2: KGHDR, SFDVKD. The CDR3 spells CATSDAGPDTQYF. Written as DNA, the CDR3 is TGTGCCACCAGTGACGCGGGGCCAGATACGCAGTATTTT.

CDR3 in DNA: TGTGCCAGCAGCCATTCCGAGGGAGCCTATGGCTACACCTTC. Its protein product is CASSHSEGAYGYTF. The chain has TRBV28 and TRBJ1-2; D is ambiguous. Germline CDR1 is MDHEN and CDR2 is SYDVKM. The CDR3 is 14 amino acids. Trimming left V 6 bases short and J 4 bases short, with 15 bases between.

About this clonotype: A much bigger clone sits one base away, suggesting this may be a read error. This chain uses TRBV20-1 with TRBJ2-4; D is undetermined. Germline-derived CDR1 and CDR2 are DFQATT and SNEGSKA (reference sequence). This CDR3 is built from 13 residues. The CDR3 DNA sequence: TGCAGTGCTAGAGTGGCAGCCAGAAACATTCAGTACTTC. Translating it yields CSARVAARNIQYF.

This clonotype was detected a few times. CDR3 protein: CASSYPGQGSKETQYF. The CDR3 nucleotides read TGTGCCAGCAGCTACCCGGGACAGGGGTCAAAAGAGACCCAGTACTTC. The chain carries TRBV7-9 and TRBJ2-5, with 10 bases identical to TRBD1. The trim removed 4 bases at V and 3 bases at J, leaving 8 bases unmatched. Germline V gene data show CDR1 as SEHNR and CDR2 as FQNEAQ (reference sequence). The CDR3 is 16 amino acids.

This clonotype was seen a few times. This chain joins TRBV6-4 and TRBJ2-3, with TRBD1 identical over 10 bases. The V and J ends lost 4 bases and 1 base, in that order; junction bases with no gene match: 5. The CDR3 runs 16 residues. The germline gives CDR1 MRHNA, CDR2 SNTAGT. CDR3 loop: CASSVTTGGGTDTQYF. CDR3 DNA: TGTGCCAGCAGTGTTACGACAGGGGGCGGCACAGATACGCAGTATTTT.

The V gene is TRBV12-5, the J gene TRBJ2-5, with unresolved D. CDR3 size: 17 residues. Germline V gene data show CDR1 as LGHNT and CDR2 as FRNRAP. V was pared by 5 bases and J by 3 bases, with 22 bases between. CDR3 protein: CASGPLVGVIRKETQYF. The CDR3 coding sequence is TGTGCTAGTGGTCCCCTTGTCGGAGTCATCCGAAAAGAGACCCAGTACTTC.

The rearrangement links TRBV20-1 to TRBJ2-7; no clear D. Germline loops: CDR1 DFQATT, CDR2 SNEGSKA (reference sequence). There are 12 residues in the CDR3. V lost 5 bases and J lost 1, with 9 bases in between. The CDR3 DNA sequence: TGCAGTGCTGGAGCCCCTTCCTACGAGCAGTACTTC. Its translation: CSAGAPSYEQYF.

V is TRBV4-3 and J is TRBJ2-1; 12 positions agree with TRBD2. CDR1 is LGHNA and CDR2 is YSLEER in the germline V gene. This CDR3 has 18 amino acids. The junction had 17 bases not matched to a gene; V was cut back by 1 base and J by 13 bases. The CDR3 bases are TGCGCCAGCAGCCAAGGTCTCCCTCTAGCGGGGGGGTCAGAGACCCAGTTCTTC. This translates into CASSQGLPLAGGSETQFF.

The chain uses TRBV10-3 and TRBJ1-2, with D possibly matching TRBD1 (5 bases). Trimming shortened V by 6 bases and J by 0 bases, and 8 bases separated the two germline ends. Per the germline V gene, CDR1 is ENHRY and CDR2 is SYGVKD. The CDR3 consists of 13 residues. The CDR3 reads CAIRTAANYGYTF. The CDR3 DNA is TGTGCCATCAGGACAGCTGCTAACTATGGCTACACCTTC.

The sample holds a few counts of this clonotype. The chain couples TRBV7-3 to TRBJ2-5; 8 bases agree with TRBD1. CDR1 is SGHTA and CDR2 is FQGTGA in the germline V gene. J lost 1 base, V lost 5 bases, and 6 bases had no gene match. The CDR3 consists of 15 residues. In DNA, the CDR3 is TGTGCCAGCAGCCCGACAGGGGTTCGCCAAGAGACCCAGTACTTC. Residues: CASSPTGVRQETQYF. The whole variable domain, remainder taken from reference TRBV7-3 and TRBJ2-5, is GAGVSQTPSNKVTEKGKYVELRCDPISGHTALYWYRQSLGQGPEFLIYFQGTGAADDSGLPNDRFFAVRPEGSVSTLKIQRTERGDSAVYLCASSPTGVRQETQYFGPGTRLLVL.

A few counts support this clonotype. V and J are TRBV29-1 and TRBJ2-7; TRBD2 agrees at 7 bases. V was clipped by 3 bases and J by 5 bases; unmatched bases: 7. CDR3 length equals 13 residues. From germline, CDR1 is SQVTM and CDR2 ANQGSEA. The CDR3 protein is CSVEGPGGDEQYF. CDR3 in DNA: TGCAGCGTTGAGGGGCCTGGGGGGGACGAGCAGTACTTC.

The chain combines TRBV6-2 or TRBV6-3 with TRBJ2-3; 7 nucleotides match TRBD1. The CDR3 has 13 residues. The ends lost 7 bases at V and 5 bases at J; junction bases unmatched: 6. Germline CDR1 MNHEY, CDR2 SVGEGT. Here the CDR3 reads CASTTGRKDTQYF. The CDR3 region has the DNA TGTGCCAGCACGACAGGGAGAAAAGATACGCAGTATTTT.

The genes are TRBV28 and TRBJ2-4, with a weak D call TRBD1 (6 bases). The J call may be mistaken, given a closer DNA end match to TRBJ2-5. CDR3 length equals 17 residues. Germline values: CDR1 MDHEN, CDR2 SYDVKM. In DNA, the CDR3 is TGTGCCAGCAGTTTGGTCCCGGGACAAGAGGGGCAAGAGACCCAGTACTTC. Its protein product is CASSLVPGQEGQETQYF.

The chain recombines TRBV7-2 with TRBJ1-6, with D tentatively TRBD1 (5 bases). V lost 5 bases and J lost 7, with 18 bases in between. Per the germline V gene, CDR1 is SGHTA and CDR2 is FQGNSA. There are 16 residues in the CDR3. The CDR3 sequence is CASSPPWGAPNSPLHF. The CDR3 DNA reads TGTGCCAGCAGCCCCCCCTGGGGCGCCCCAAATTCACCCCTCCACTTT.

This clonotype showed up just a few times. This chain joins TRBV6-2 or TRBV6-3 and TRBJ2-7; no reliable D call. Looked up from germline, CDR1 is MNHEY and CDR2 is SVGEGT. Trimming pared 5 bases from V and 2 bases from J, leaving 7 bases between. The CDR3 is 12 amino acids. CDR3 in DNA: TGTGCCAGCAGTCAGAATACCTACGAGCAGTACTTC. Residues: CASSQNTYEQYF.

This clonotype was counted a few times. The J gene is TRBJ1-4, the V gene TRBV29-1; TRBD1 might be the D (5 bases). The ends were cut back, 4 bases at V and 5 bases at J, with 11 bases in the middle. Germline V CDR1 and CDR2: SQVTM, ANQGSEA. The CDR3 loop spans 13 amino acids. The CDR3 reads CSVARDRNEKLFF. CDR3 sequence (DNA): TGCAGCGTTGCCCGGGACCGAAATGAAAAACTGTTTTTT.

The J gene is TRBJ1-2, the V gene TRBV20-1, with a weak D call TRBD1 (5 bases). The CDR3 totals 12 residues. Trimming pared 7 bases from V and 5 bases from J, leaving 14 bases between. The germline V gene has CDR1 DFQATT and CDR2 SNEGSKA (reference sequence). The CDR3 DNA is TGCAGTGTTTACGGGACGCAATATGGCTACACCTTC. Its translation: CSVYGTQYGYTF.

J is TRBJ2-1 and V is TRBV12-3 or TRBV12-4; D is ambiguous. Matching the DNA end better, TRBJ2-7 makes the J call doubtful. There are 14 residues in the CDR3. CDR3 residues: CASSLMAVYNEQYF. The DNA of the CDR3 is TGTGCCAGCAGTTTAATGGCAGTTTACAATGAGCAGTACTTC.

This chain links TRBV5-5 with TRBJ2-1, with 7 bases aligning to TRBD1. The V and J ends lost 2 bases and 6 bases, in that order; junction bases with no gene match: 8. The CDR3 covers 15 residues. The germline V gene encodes CDR1 SGHKS and CDR2 YYEKEE (reference sequence). The CDR3 DNA sequence: TGTGCCAGCAGCTTCCTACAGGGGAAGGCCAATGAGCAGTTCTTC. It encodes CASSFLQGKANEQFF.

The rearrangement links TRBV4-3 to TRBJ1-4; D might be TRBD1 (5 bases). From germline, CDR1 is LGHNA and CDR2 YSLEER. V shed 1 base and J shed 7 bases, with 10 bases lying between them. The CDR3 runs to 14 residues. CDR3 coding DNA: TGCGCCAGCAGCCAAGGAAGGGACGCTGAAAAACTGTTTTTT. Encoded protein: CASSQGRDAEKLFF.

The chain is built from TRBV20-1 and TRBJ2-7; D is ambiguous. The V and J ends lost 3 bases and 6 bases respectively, with 18 bases between them. This CDR3 comprises 14 residues. The germline gives CDR1 DFQATT, CDR2 SNEGSKA (reference sequence). For the CDR3, the DNA is TGCAGTGCTAGTTTGCCAGGACCCTACCCCGAGCAGTACTTC. Protein: CSASLPGPYPEQYF.